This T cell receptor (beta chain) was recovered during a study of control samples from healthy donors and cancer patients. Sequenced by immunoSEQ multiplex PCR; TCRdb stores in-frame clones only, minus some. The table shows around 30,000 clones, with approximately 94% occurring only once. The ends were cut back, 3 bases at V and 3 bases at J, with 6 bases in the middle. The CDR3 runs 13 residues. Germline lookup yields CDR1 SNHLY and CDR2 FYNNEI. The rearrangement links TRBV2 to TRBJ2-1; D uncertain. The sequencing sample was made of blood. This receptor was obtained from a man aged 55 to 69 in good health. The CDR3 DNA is TGTGCCAGCAGTGACATGGGCTACAATGAGCAGTTCTTC. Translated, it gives CASSDMGYNEQFF.